The clone carrying this TCR beta chain was counted a few times. Its antigen is currently unknown. The second PCR ran about 6 to 11 cycles with a sample-barcoded 5' primer and J-beta primers. TCRdb passed the 5' RACE reads through MiXCR, listing each CDR3 protein once. Of under 1,100,000 distinct CDR3 sequences detected, less than 25% appear once; the ten largest clones hold about 0.69%. The data are from a study of blood T cells in healthy people across ages. V lost 4 bases and J lost 3; bases outside the gene matches: 15. CDR3 length: 19 residues. Germline V gives CDR1 SGHTA, CDR2 FQGNSA. No fewer than 6.5 million PBMCs went into each sample. General study findings and limits: It was not known whether donors were CMV positive (a possible confounder of expanded clonotype changes).

These data also formed part of another study, on T cells of mothers and their children.

Source material: blood. This clonotype originated in a girl aged 2 to 10 in good health. The chain is built from TRBV7-2 and TRBJ2-2; 9 bases fit TRBD2. The CDR3 DNA reads as TGTGCCAGCAGCTCCCCGACTAGCGGAGCTCAGAGGTACACCGGGGAGCTGTTTTTT. This translates into CASSSPTSGAQRYTGELFF.